A single T cell receptor beta chain is shown here with its context. Its specificity is not known. Mismatch with germline at one junction end may stem from a read error. These data belong to a study of blood T cells in healthy people across ages. Broader study findings: A strong correlation was seen between TCR beta diversity and naive T cell percentage.

Together with a sample-barcoded 5' primer, a J-beta primer mix was included in a second PCR lasting roughly 7 to 11 cycles. TCRdb reprocessed the 5' RACE reads with MiXCR, giving one entry per CDR3 protein. The data hold 2 million or so distinct CDR3 sequences, with roughly 52% observed a single time. The clonotype comes from a woman aged 40 to 50 in good health. Sequenced: blood.

The CDR3 loop is CVSSFRMYYEQYF. As DNA, the CDR3 is TGTGTCAGCAGTTTCCGGATGTACTACGAGCAGTACTTC. The J gene is TRBJ2-7, the V gene TRBV28; no clear D gene. Per the germline V gene, CDR1 is MDHEN and CDR2 is SYDVKM. The CDR3 extends over 13 amino acids.